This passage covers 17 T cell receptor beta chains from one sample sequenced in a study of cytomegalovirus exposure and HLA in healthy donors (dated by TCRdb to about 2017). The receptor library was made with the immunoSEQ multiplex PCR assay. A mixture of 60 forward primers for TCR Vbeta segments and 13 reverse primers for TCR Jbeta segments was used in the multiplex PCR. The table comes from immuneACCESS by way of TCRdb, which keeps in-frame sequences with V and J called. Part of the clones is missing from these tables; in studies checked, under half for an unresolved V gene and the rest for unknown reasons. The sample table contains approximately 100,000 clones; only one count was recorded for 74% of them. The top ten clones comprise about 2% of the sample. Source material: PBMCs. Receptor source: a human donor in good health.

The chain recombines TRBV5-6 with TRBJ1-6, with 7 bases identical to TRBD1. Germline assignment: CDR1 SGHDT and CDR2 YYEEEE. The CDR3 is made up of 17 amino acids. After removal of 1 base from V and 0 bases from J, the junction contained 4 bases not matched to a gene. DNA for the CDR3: TGTGCCAGCAGCTTGTTCCGGGACAGCTCCTATAATTCACCCCTCCACTTT. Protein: CASSLFRDSSYNSPLHF.

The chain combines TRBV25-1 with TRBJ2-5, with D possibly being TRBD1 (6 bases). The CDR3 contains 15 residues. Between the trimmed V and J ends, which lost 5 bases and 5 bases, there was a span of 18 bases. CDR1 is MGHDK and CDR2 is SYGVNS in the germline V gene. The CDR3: CASSPPRGTGETQYF. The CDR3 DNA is TGTGCCAGCAGTCCTCCTAGGGGGACCGGGGAGACCCAGTACTTC. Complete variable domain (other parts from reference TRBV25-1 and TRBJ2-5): EADIYQTPRYLVIGTGKKITLECSQTMGHDKMYWYQQDPGMELHLIHYSYGVNSTEKGDLSSESTVSRIRTEHFPLTLESARPSHTSQYLCASSPPRGTGETQYFGPGTRLLVL.

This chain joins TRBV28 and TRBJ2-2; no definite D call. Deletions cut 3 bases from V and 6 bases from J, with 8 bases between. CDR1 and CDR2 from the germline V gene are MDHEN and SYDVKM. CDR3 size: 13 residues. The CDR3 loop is CASSFTSPGELFF. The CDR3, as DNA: TGTGCCAGCAGTTTTACGAGCCCCGGGGAGCTGTTTTTT.

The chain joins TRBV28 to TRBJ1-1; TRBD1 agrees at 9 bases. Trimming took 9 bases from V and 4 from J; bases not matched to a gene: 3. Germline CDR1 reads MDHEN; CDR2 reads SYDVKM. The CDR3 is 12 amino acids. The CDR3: CASGTGSTEAFF. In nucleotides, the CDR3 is TGTGCCAGTGGGACAGGGTCCACTGAAGCTTTCTTT.

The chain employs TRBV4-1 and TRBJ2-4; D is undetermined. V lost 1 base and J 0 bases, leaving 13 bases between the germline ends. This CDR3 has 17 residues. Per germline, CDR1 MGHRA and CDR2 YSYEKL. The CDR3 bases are TGCGCCAGCAGCCAAGTTGGTAATCTACTAGCCAAAAACATTCAGTACTTC. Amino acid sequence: CASSQVGNLLAKNIQYF.

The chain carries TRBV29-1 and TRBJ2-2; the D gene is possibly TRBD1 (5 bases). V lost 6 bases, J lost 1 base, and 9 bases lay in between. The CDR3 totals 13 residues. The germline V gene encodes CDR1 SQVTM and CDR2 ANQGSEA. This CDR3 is CSVDTGNTGELFF. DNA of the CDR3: TGCAGCGTGGACACAGGGAACACCGGGGAGCTGTTTTTT.

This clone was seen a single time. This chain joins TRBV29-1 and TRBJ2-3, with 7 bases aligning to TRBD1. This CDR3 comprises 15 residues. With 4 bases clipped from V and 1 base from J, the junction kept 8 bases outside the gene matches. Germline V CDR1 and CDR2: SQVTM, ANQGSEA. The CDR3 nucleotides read TGCAGCGTTGCTGGACAGGACGACGGCACAGATACGCAGTATTTT. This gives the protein CSVAGQDDGTDTQYF.

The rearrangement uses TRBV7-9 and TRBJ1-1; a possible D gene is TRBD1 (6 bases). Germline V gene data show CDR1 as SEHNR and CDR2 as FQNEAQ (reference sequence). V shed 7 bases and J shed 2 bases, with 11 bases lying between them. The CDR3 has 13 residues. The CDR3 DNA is TGTGCCAGCAAACGGGACACAAACACTGAAGCTTTCTTT. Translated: CASKRDTNTEAFF.

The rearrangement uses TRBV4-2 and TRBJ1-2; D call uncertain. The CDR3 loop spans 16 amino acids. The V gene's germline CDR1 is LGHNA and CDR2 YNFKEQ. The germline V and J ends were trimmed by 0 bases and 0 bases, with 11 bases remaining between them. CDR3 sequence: CASSQERTAANYGYTF. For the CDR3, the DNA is TGTGCCAGCAGCCAAGAACGTACAGCAGCTAACTATGGCTACACCTTC.

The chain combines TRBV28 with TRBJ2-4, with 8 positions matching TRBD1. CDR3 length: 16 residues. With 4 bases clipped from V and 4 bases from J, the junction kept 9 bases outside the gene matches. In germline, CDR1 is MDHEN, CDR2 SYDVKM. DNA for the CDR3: TGTGCCAGCAGTTCCTGGACAGGGATGGGAAAAAACATTCAGTACTTC. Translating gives CASSSWTGMGKNIQYF.

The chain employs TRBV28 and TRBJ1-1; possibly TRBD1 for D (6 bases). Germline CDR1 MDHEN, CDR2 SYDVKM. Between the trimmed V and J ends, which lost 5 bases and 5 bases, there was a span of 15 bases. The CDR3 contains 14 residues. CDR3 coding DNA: TGTGCCAGCAGTGGGACGACAGGACGGACTGAAGCTTTCTTT. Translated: CASSGTTGRTEAFF.

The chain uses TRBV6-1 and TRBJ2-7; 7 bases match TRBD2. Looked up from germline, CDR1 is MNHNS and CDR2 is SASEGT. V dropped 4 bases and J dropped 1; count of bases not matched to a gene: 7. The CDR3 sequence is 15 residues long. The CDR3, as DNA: TGTGCCAGCAGTGTTGGCGGGCGGGGGTCCTACGAGCAGTACTTC. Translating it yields CASSVGGRGSYEQYF.

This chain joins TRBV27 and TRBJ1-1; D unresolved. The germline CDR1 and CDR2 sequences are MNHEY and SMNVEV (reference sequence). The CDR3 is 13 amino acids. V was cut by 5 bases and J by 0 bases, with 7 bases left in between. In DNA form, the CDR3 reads TGTGCCAGCAGTCATCAGGTGAACACTGAAGCTTTCTTT. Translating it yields CASSHQVNTEAFF.

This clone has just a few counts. CDR3 amino acids: CASSFPRSRLAEYQETQYF. Here the CDR3 DNA reads TGTGCCAGCAGCTTCCCTCGATCTCGGCTAGCGGAGTACCAAGAGACCCAGTACTTC. The genes are TRBV7-6 and TRBJ2-5, with TRBD2 matching over 7 bases. The CDR3 totals 19 residues. The V gene's germline CDR1 is SGHVS and CDR2 FNYEAQ. V trimming: 3 bases; J trimming: 0 bases; junction bases outside the gene matches: 16.

CDR3: CASSQRLRGEQFF. CDR3 sequence (DNA): TGTGCCAGCAGCCAAAGACTTAGGGGAGAGCAGTTCTTC. The rearrangement uses TRBV14 and TRBJ2-1, with D perhaps matching TRBD1 (5 bases). Per the germline V gene, CDR1 is SGHDN and CDR2 is FVKESK. The germline V and J ends were trimmed by 2 bases and 10 bases, with 12 bases remaining between them. The CDR3 contains 13 residues. Full variable domain (missing parts from reference TRBV14 and TRBJ2-1): EAGVTQFPSHSVIEKGQTVTLRCDPISGHDNLYWYRRVMGKEIKFLLHFVKESKQDESGMPNNRFLAERTGGTYSTLKVQPAELEDSGVYFCASSQRLRGEQFFGPGTRLTVL.

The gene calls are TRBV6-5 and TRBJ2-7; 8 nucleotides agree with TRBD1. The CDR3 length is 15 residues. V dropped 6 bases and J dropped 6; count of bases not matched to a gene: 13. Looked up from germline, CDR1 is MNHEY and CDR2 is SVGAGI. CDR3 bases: TGTGCCAGCAGACCAGGACGACAGGGGTCAGCCGAGCAGTACTTC. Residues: CASRPGRQGSAEQYF.

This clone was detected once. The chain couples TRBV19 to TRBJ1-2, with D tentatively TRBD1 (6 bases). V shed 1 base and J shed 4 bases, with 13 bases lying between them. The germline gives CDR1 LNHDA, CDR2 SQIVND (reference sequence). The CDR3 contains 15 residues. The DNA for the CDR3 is TGTGCCAGTAGTATAGGTCAACAGGGTCCCTATGGCTACACCTTC. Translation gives CASSIGQQGPYGYTF.